What follows describes a single TCR beta chain. Antigen: not known. CDR1 is SGHDT, CDR2 YYEEEE, per germline. V lost 3 bases to trimming and J lost 4 bases, with 10 bases between them. This CDR3 region has 13 residues. These data are taken from a study of cytomegalovirus exposure and HLA in healthy donors. Whole-study findings and limits: Reportedly, TCR beta sequences accurately predicted HLA-A and HLA-B alleles in most subjects. In a later analysis, specific HLA alleles were associated with 15,000 to 20,000 TCR beta sequences at a 0.05 false discovery rate. Reportedly, fewer N-insertions than the approximately 700-donor mean appeared in an Asian-associated ancestry cluster in a later analysis.

Vbeta (60) and Jbeta (13) primers were used in the PCR. TCRdb keeps only in-frame clones here, not all; method: immunoSEQ multiplex PCR. The sample contains roughly 150,000 clones, approximately 80% of which appear only once. The TCR was taken from a boy between 2 and 15 years old in good health and CMV-seronegative. The specimen sequenced was PBMCs. This chain connects TRBV5-6 to TRBJ1-1; the D is unclear. CDR3 residues: CASSWRPGTEAFF. The CDR3 nucleotides read TGTGCCAGCAGCTGGAGGCCGGGCACTGAAGCTTTCTTT.